The present TCR beta chain was sequenced within a study of CD8+CD57+ T cells in acquired aplastic anemia. Researchers used genomic DNA as the template to profile TCR beta VDJ and CDR3. TCRdb recomputed calls from the reads with MiXCR, one row per CDR3 protein. The sample has roughly 190,000 distinct CDR3 sequences, around half seen once; the top ten hold approximately 9.4%. From germline, CDR1 is SGHAT and CDR2 FQDESV (reference sequence). With 5 bases clipped from V and 4 bases from J, the junction kept 6 bases outside the gene matches. The CDR3 consists of 15 residues. Those patients picked for sequencing had displayed CD8+CD57+ cell expansion on flow cytometry.

Sample: sorted CD4+, CD8+, or CD8+CD57+ T cells (not recorded which) from PBMCs. The receptor comes from a human donor with aplastic anemia. The chain uses TRBV11-1 and TRBJ2-2; TRBD1 aligns across 8 bases. The CDR3 coding sequence is TGTGCCAGCAGCCGGGACAGGTGGGGCACCGGGGAGCTGTTTTTT. Translation: CASSRDRWGTGELFF.